This T cell receptor (beta chain) was recovered during a study of blood T cell repertoires in COVID-19 (dated by TCRdb to 2020 to 2022). Regarding the research as a whole: Samples from collaborators originated in the United States, Italy and Spain and spanned both the acute and convalescent phases of COVID-19. The material from the prospective study consisted of cDNA or gDNA derived from T cells, B-cell-depleted T cells, or PBMCs. Subjects who had been exposed to COVID-19, were actively infected with it, or had recovered from it provided the deeply sampled blood TCRbeta repertoires that made up the dataset. A freely available public database, intended as a resource for researchers studying the immune response to SARS-CoV-2, is where the repertoires were released. The samples were drawn from the first 160 participants of the ongoing ImmuneRACE study and from over a thousand subjects provided by 6 global collaborators. The sample metadata nearly always contained a de-identified subject ID, COVID-19 status, age in years and sex. Where HLA class I and class II types were available, the types were taken from metadata supplied by the sample provider, not from assay-based typing. Overall study results and their limits: Clinical and demographic metadata were provided uncurated, with the amount varying by source and participant.

CDR1 and CDR2 (SGHDT, YYEEEE) derive from the germline V gene. Germline trimming: 0 bases from V, 7 bases from J; junction bases outside gene matches: 1. The CDR3 runs 14 residues from the cysteine to the phenylalanine. The only DNA kept is the CDR3, 42 bases in frame from the first base. Concerning this clone: Its antigen is currently not known. No base quality values were provided; no much bigger clone lies one nucleotide off. Within the sample, other DNA sequences also encode this same CDR3.

One collaborating source in Seattle enrolled patients while the patients were actively infected and followed the patients over time throughout the course of disease. Collaborating institutions collected whole blood in K2EDTA tubes following their own protocols. For TCRbeta analysis, collaborators shipped samples in one of three forms: frozen whole blood, isolated PBMCs, or DNA extracted from either of those sample types. TCRbeta CDR3 regions were amplified from genomic DNA by means of the immunoSEQ Assay, a bias-controlled multiplex PCR. From the authors' description of their analysis: Within the assay, amplification of reference gene primers was used to estimate how many nucleated cells each sample contained. To quantify the absolute abundance of each unique TCRbeta CDR3 rearrangement, sequence reads were collapsed and filtered. For each sample, productive Simpson clonality was calculated as the square root of Simpson's diversity index across productive rearrangements. Held by TCRdb, this immuneACCESS table contains in-frame sequences only and omits some clones. Under half of the omission traces to an unresolved V gene where checked; the cause of the rest is unknown. The D gene and trimming were derived from the DNA, and the V and J assignments and clone size from that table. This sample comprises fewer than 250,000 clones, over 80% of them detected only once. The top ten hold roughly 8% of the sample.

Recombination joined TRBV5-6 with TRBJ1-6, with 7 central nucleotides matching TRBD1. Sequenced material: peripheral blood. This sequence was found in a woman in her sixties with COVID-19, enrolled during active disease. The CDR3 reads CASSLGRGNSPLHF. In nucleotides, the sequence is TGTGCCAGCAGCTTGGGCAGGGGGAATTCACCCCTCCACTTT. With all but the CDR3 taken from the reference TRBV5-6 and TRBJ1-6 genes, the full variable domain is: DAGVTQSPTHLIKTRGQQVTLRCSPKSGHDTVSWYQQALGQGPQFIFQYYEEEERQRGNFPDRFSGHQFPNYSSELNVNALLLGDSALYLCASSLGRGNSPLHFGNGTRLTVT.